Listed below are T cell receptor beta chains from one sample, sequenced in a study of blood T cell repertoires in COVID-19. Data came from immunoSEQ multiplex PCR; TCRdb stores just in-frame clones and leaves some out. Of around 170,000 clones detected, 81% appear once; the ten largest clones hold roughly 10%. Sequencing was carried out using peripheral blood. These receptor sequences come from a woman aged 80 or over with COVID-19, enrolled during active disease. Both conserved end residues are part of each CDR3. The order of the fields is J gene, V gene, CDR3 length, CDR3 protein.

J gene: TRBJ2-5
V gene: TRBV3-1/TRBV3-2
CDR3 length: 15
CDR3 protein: CASSQGQGRLETQYF

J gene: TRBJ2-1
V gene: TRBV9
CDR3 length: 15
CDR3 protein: CASSVAPAGEGEQFF

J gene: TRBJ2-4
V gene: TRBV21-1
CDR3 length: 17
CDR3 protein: CASSPKRTSETKNIQYF

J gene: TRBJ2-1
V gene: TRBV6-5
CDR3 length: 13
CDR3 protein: CASSFDFSGEQFF

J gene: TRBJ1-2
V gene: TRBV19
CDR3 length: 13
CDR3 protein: CASTRGQNYGYTF

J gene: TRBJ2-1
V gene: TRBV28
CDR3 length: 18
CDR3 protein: CASSWGRGRRGSYNEQFF

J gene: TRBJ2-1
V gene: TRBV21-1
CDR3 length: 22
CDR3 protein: CASSKFLSRALAGGGPYNEQFF

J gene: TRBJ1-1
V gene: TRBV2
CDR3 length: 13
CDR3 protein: CASSGQGNTEAFF

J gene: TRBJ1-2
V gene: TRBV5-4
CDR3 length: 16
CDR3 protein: CASTPGSFFVGDGYTF

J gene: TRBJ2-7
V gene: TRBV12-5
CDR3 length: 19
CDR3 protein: CASGSQGLAGGGYSYEQYF

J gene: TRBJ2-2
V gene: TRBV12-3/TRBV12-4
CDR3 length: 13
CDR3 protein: CASSLFYAGELFF

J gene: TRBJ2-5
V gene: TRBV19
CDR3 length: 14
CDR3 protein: CASSIDSRGETQYF

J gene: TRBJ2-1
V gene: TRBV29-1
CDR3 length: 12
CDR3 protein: CSVGQGYNEQFF

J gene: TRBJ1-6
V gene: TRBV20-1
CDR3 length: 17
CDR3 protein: CSASSGTGNAYNSPLHF

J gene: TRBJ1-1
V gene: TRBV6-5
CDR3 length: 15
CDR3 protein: CASRIGLKRNTEAFF

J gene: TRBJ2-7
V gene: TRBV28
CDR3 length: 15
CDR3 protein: CASRGSGTASYEQYF

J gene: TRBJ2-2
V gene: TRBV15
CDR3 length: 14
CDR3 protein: CATSRTGNTGELFF

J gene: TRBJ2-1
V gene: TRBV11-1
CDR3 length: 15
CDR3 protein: CASSQLRPSGTEQFF

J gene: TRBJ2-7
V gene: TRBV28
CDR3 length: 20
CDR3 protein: CASSSVRQSYSGRPLYEQYF

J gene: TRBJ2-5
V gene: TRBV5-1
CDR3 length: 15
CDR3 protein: CASSSPVAGRETQYF

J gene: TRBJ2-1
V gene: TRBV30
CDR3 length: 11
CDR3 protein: CAWASRHEQFF

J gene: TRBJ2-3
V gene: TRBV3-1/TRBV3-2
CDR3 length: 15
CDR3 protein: CASSQDWSSTDTQYF